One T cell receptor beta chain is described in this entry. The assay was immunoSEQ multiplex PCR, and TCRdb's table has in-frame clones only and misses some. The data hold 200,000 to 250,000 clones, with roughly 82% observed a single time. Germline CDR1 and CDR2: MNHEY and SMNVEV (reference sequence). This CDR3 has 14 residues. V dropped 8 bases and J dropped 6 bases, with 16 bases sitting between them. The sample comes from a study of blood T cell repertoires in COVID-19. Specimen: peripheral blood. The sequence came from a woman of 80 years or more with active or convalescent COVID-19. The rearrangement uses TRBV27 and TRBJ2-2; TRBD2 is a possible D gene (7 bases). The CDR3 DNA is TGTGCCAGCCGGGGAGGGGGGCAAGCCGGGGAGCTGTTTTTT. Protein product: CASRGGGQAGELFF.